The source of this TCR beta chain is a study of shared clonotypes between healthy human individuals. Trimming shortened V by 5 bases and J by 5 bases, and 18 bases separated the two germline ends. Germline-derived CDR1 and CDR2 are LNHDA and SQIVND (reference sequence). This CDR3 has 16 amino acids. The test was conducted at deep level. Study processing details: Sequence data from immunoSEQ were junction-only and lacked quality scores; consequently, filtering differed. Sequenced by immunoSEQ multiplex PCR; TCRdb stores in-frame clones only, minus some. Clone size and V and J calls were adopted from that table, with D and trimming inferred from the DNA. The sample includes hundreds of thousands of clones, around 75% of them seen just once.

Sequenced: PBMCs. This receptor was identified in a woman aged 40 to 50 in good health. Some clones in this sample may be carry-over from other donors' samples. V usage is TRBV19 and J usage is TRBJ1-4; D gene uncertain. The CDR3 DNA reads TGTGCCAGTAGTCCCCCCCTGGGGATGGTGAATGAAAAACTGTTTTTT. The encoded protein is CASSPPLGMVNEKLFF. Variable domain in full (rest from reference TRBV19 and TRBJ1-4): DGGITQSPKYLFRKEGQNVTLSCEQNLNHDAMYWYRQDPGQGLRLIYYSQIVNDFQKGDIAEGYSVSREKKESFPLTVTSAQKNPTAFYLCASSPPLGMVNEKLFFGSGTQLSVL.